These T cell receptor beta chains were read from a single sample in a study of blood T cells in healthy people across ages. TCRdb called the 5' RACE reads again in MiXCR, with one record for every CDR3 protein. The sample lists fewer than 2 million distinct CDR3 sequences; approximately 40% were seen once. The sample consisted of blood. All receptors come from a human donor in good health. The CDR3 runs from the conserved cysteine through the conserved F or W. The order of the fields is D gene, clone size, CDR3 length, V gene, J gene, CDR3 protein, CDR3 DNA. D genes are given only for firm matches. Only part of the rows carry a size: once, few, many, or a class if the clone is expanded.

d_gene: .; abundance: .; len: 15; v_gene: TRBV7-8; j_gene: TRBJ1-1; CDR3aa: CASSFRGALNTEAFF; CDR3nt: TGTGCCAGCAGCTTTCGGGGGGCCTTGAACACTGAAGCTTTCTTT
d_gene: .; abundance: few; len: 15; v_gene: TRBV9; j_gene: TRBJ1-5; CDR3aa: CASSFSPVGRQPQHF; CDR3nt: TGTGCCAGCAGCTTCTCCCCGGTAGGGCGGCAGCCCCAGCATTTT
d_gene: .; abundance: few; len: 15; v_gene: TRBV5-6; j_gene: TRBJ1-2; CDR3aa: CASSLGTDSHYGYTF; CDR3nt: TGTGCCAGCAGCTTGGGGACAGATAGCCACTATGGCTACACCTTC
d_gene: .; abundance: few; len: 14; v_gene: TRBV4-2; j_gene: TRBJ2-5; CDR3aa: CASSQDGNTETQYF; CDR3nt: TGTGCCAGCAGCCAAGACGGTAATACGGAGACCCAGTACTTC
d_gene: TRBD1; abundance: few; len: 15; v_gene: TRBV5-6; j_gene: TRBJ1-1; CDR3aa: CASSAGGQPNTEAFF; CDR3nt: TGTGCCAGCAGCGCAGGGGGACAGCCGAACACTGAAGCTTTCTTT
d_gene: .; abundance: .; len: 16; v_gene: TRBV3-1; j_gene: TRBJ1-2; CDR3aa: CASSQGASPRVYGYTF; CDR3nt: TGTGCCAGCAGCCAGGGGGCGTCGCCCAGGGTCTATGGCTACACCTTC
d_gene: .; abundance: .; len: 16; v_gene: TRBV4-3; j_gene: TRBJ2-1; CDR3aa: CASSQDLARGYNEQFF; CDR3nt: TGCGCCAGCAGCCAAGATCTAGCCCGGGGTTACAATGAGCAGTTCTTC
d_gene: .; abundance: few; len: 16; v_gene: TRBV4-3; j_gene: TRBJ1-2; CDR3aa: CASSQAAHGRQAWYTF; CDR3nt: TGCGCCAGCAGCCAAGCGGCTCATGGCAGGCAAGCTTGGTACACCTTC
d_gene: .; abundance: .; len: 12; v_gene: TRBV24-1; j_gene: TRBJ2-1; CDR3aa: CATSPSGDEQFF; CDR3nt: TGTGCCACCAGTCCTTCCGGGGATGAGCAGTTCTTC
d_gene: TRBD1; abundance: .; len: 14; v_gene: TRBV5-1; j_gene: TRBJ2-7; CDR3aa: CASSLAGGATEQYF; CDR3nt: TGCGCCAGCAGCTTGGCAGGGGGCGCCACCGAGCAGTACTTC
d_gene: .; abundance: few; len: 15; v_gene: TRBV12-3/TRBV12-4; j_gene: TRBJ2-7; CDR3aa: CASSASVDRTYEQYF; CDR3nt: TGTGCCAGCAGTGCCTCAGTCGACAGGACGTACGAGCAGTACTTC
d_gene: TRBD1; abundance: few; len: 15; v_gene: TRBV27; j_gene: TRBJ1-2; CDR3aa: CASSFSGGGYYGYTF; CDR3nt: TGTGCCAGCAGTTTCTCAGGGGGAGGGTACTATGGCTACACCTTC
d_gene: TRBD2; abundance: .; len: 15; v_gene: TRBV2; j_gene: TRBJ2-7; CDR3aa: CASNLLAGVYYEQYF; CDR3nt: TGTGCTAGCAACCTACTAGCGGGGGTTTACTACGAGCAGTACTTC
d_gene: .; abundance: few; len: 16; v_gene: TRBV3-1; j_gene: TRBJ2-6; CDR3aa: CASSQPLGPGANVLTF; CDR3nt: TGTGCCAGCAGCCAACCTCTCGGGCCTGGGGCCAACGTCCTGACTTTC
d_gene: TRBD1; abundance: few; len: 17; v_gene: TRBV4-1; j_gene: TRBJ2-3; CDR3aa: CASSQGGAGGGTDTQYF; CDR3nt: TGCGCCAGCAGCCAAGGAGGGGCAGGGGGTGGCACAGATACGCAGTATTTT
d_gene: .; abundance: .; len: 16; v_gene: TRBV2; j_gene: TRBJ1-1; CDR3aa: CASSEGHTDVSTEAFF; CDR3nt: TGCGCCAGCAGTGAAGGACATACGGATGTCAGCACTGAAGCTTTCTTT
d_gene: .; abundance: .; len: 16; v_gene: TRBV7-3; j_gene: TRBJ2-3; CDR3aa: CASSLYGEMRADTQYF; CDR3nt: TGTGCCAGCAGCTTATACGGGGAGATGAGAGCAGATACGCAGTATTTT
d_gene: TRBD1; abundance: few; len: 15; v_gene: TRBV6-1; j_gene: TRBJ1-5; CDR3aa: CASSEGGQGYQPQHF; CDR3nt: TGTGCCAGCAGTGAAGGGGGACAGGGATATCAGCCCCAGCATTTT
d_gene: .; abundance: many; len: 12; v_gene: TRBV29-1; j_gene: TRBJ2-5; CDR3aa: CSVKQVQETQYF; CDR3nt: TGCAGCGTCAAACAGGTCCAAGAGACCCAGTACTTC
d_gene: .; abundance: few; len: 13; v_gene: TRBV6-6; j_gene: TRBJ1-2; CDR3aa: CASSYMGDYGYTF; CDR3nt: TGTGCCAGCAGTTACATGGGGGACTATGGCTACACCTTC
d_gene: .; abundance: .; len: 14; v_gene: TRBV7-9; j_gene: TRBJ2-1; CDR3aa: CASSPGTPPNEQFF; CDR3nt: TGTGCCAGCAGCCCCGGGACCCCACCCAATGAGCAGTTCTTC
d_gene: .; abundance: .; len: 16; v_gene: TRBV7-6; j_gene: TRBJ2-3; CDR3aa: CASSLAPRGYTDTQYF; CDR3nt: TGTGCCAGCAGCTTAGCTCCGCGGGGTTACACAGATACGCAGTATTTT
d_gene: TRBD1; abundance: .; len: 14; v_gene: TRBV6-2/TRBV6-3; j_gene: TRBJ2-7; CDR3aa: CASRQRDRGYEQYF; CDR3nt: TGTGCCAGCAGACAACGGGACAGGGGCTACGAGCAGTACTTC
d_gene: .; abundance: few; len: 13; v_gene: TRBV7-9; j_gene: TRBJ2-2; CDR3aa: CASSLTTTGELFF; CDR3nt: TGTGCCAGCAGCTTAACAACCACCGGGGAGCTGTTTTTT
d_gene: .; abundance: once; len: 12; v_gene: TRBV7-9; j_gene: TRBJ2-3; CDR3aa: CASGGTTDTQYF; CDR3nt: TGTGCCAGCGGGGGAACCACAGATACGCAGTATTTT
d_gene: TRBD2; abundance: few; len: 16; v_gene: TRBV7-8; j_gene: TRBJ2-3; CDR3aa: CASSPRTSGVSDTQYF; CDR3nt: TGTGCCAGCAGCCCACGGACTAGCGGGGTGTCTGATACGCAGTATTTT
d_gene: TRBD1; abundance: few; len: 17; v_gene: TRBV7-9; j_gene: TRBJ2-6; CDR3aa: CASSFRTGRSGANVLTF; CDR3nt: TGTGCCAGCAGCTTTCGGACAGGGCGCTCTGGGGCCAACGTCCTGACTTTC
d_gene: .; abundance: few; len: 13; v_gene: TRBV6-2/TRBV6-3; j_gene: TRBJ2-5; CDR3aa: CATTPSGQETQYF; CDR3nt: TGTGCCACCACCCCCTCAGGTCAAGAGACCCAGTACTTC